These 3 T cell receptor beta chains share one sample of origin, sequenced in a study of cytomegalovirus exposure and HLA in healthy donors. 60 Vbeta and 13 Jbeta primers were used in PCR. Using immunoSEQ multiplex PCR, the repertoire was profiled, and TCRdb retains in-frame clones only, with some absent. The sample yields about 130,000 clones, about four fifths seen once. Sequences were obtained from PBMCs. All receptors derive from a man aged 35-49 years in good health and CMV-seronegative.

The V call is TRBV27, the J call TRBJ2-7; D unresolved. Between the trimmed V and J ends, which lost 8 bases and 2 bases, there was a span of 10 bases. This CDR3 is built from 12 residues. CDR1 and CDR2 (germline): MNHEY, SMNVEV (reference sequence). Here the CDR3 reads CASGRIPYEQYF. In nucleotides, the CDR3 is TGTGCCAGCGGCAGGATTCCCTACGAGCAGTACTTC.

Remarks on this clone: Other DNA sequences in this sample translate to the same CDR3. This rearrangement joins TRBV4-3 to TRBJ1-2; 7 bases are shared with TRBD1. Germline lookup yields CDR1 LGHNA and CDR2 YSLEER. The CDR3 consists of 13 residues. With V trimmed by 3 bases and J by 8 bases, 6 bases remained unmatched. The CDR3 spells CASSQTTGYGYTF. The CDR3 DNA follows: TGCGCCAGCAGCCAGACGACAGGGTACGGCTACACCTTC.

This chain uses TRBV6-5 with TRBJ2-1; 7 bases line up with TRBD2. CDR1 is MNHEY and CDR2 is SVGAGI in the germline V gene. This CDR3 has 13 amino acids. J was trimmed by 6 bases and V by 6 bases; bases with no gene match: 5. The CDR3 bases are TGTGCCAGCAGGGGCGGGGAGGGCAATGAGCAGTTCTTC. Protein sequence: CASRGGEGNEQFF.